A single T cell receptor beta chain is shown here with its context. No antigen is known for it. Documented treatment: roughly nine-day PBMC culture with coronavirus spike peptide pools or control peptides (ViraFEST assay). The record originates from a study of vaccination and CD4 T cells after COVID-19. Cultured CD4+ T-cell DNA underwent Oncomine TCR Beta short-read sequencing. TCRdb re-called the PCR reads through MiXCR, storing one row per CDR3 protein. The data show 10,000 to 15,000 distinct CDR3 sequences, less than 80% seen once. The CDR3 is made up of 15 amino acids. Germline-derived CDR1 and CDR2 are SGHTA and FQGNSA. Deletions cut 5 bases from V and 9 bases from J, with 17 bases between.

The receptor's source is a human donor who had recovered from COVID-19. Sequencing was done on a sample of CD4+ T cells from blood, cultured in vitro. V usage is TRBV7-2 and J usage is TRBJ1-6; D is possibly TRBD1 (5 bases). Here the CDR3 reads CASSLNWGAGSPLHF. The CDR3 nucleotides are TGTGCCAGCAGCCTGAATTGGGGCGCAGGTTCACCCCTCCACTTT.